The 17 T cell receptor beta chains in this list originate from one sample, sequenced in a study of beta chain features in type 1 diabetes (dated by TCRdb to 2016 to 2018). The study at large found these results: In all four CD4+ subsets, TCRB CDR3 length was moderately but significantly shorter in type 1 diabetes patients.

These receptors have no known antigen. Library preparation used the immunoSEQ multiplex PCR assay. All of the isolated RNA was reverse transcribed with the High Capacity cDNA Reverse Transcription Kit, so expressed TCRB transcripts were sequenced. As stored in TCRdb, this immuneACCESS dataset retains in-frame rearrangements with V and J assigned. A fraction of the clones does not appear; measured against another copy, unresolved V genes explain less than half of the discrepancy, and the remainder lacks a known reason. In this sample the table shows around 180,000 clones, 7.8% of which occur a single time. The top ten clones comprise 0.94% of the sample. The sequenced material came from central memory CD4+ T cells from blood. All receptors derive from a middle-aged woman with type 1 diabetes.

This clone appeared once. The rearrangement uses TRBV9 and TRBJ2-3; D is undetermined. Trimming took 0 bases from V and 2 from J, leaving 7 bases between them. The CDR3 contains 14 residues. From germline, CDR1 is SGDLS and CDR2 YYNGEE. CDR3 region: CASSVGSNTDTQYF. DNA for the CDR3: TGTGCCAGCAGCGTAGGGAGCAACACAGATACGCAGTATTTT.

This clone has more than one count but fewer than ten. This chain links TRBV4-1 with TRBJ1-6; D may be TRBD1 (6 bases). V was pared by 0 bases and J by 0 bases, with 15 bases between. In germline, CDR1 is MGHRA, CDR2 YSYEKL. The CDR3 runs to 19 residues. The DNA of the CDR3 is TGCGCCAGCAGCCAAGATCCGGCAGGGGATGGCTCCTATAATTCACCCCTCCACTTT. Translated, it gives CASSQDPAGDGSYNSPLHF.

The gene calls are TRBV28 and TRBJ2-5; TRBD2 is a possible D gene (6 bases). CDR3 length equals 14 residues. Trimming pared 7 bases from V and 4 bases from J, leaving 16 bases between. Germline V lookup: CDR1 MDHEN, CDR2 SYDVKM. Written as DNA, the CDR3 is TGTGCCAGCAAATTCTCCTGGGACTTAGAGACCCAGTACTTC. Translated: CASKFSWDLETQYF. Filled out from reference TRBV28 and TRBJ2-5, the complete variable domain reads DVKVTQSSRYLVKRTGEKVFLECVQDMDHENMFWYRQDPGLGLRLIYFSYDVKMKEKGDIPEGYSVSREKKERFSLILESASTNQTSMYLCASKFSWDLETQYFGPGTRLLVL.

This clone was seen a few times. As DNA, the CDR3 is TGTGCCAGCAGCGTGAGCGGGTACTCCTACAATGAGCAGTTCTTC. Translated, it gives CASSVSGYSYNEQFF. V usage is TRBV9 and J usage is TRBJ2-1, with a weak D call TRBD2 (6 bases). The length of the CDR3 is 15 residues. V lost 2 bases, J lost 0 bases, and 9 bases lay in between. In germline, CDR1 is SGDLS, CDR2 YYNGEE.

The chain uses TRBV11-2 and TRBJ1-2; 8 nucleotides match TRBD1. Unmatched junction bases numbered 6, after V lost 5 bases and J lost 7 bases. The germline CDR1 and CDR2 sequences are SGHAT and FQNNGV. The length of the CDR3 is 13 residues. CDR3 residues: CASSPGTGSGYTF. Here the CDR3 DNA reads TGTGCCAGCAGCCCAGGGACAGGCTCTGGCTACACCTTC.

The chain uses TRBV5-1 and TRBJ2-3; D is uncertain. Germline assignment: CDR1 SGHRS and CDR2 YFSETQ. The CDR3 length is 14 residues. Trimming took off 0 bases at V and 2 bases at J, with 7 bases between the two ends. The CDR3 protein is CASSLEPVTDTQYF. DNA for the CDR3: TGCGCCAGCAGCTTGGAGCCGGTCACAGATACGCAGTATTTT.

The chain employs TRBV30 and TRBJ1-1, with D perhaps matching TRBD1 (6 bases). The CDR3 length is 14 residues. Germline loops: CDR1 GTSNPN, CDR2 SVGIG (reference sequence). The V end was cut by 3 bases, the J end by 3 bases, with 14 bases between. CDR3 amino acids: CAWRKRDKDTEAFF. The CDR3 region has the DNA TGTGCCTGGAGGAAACGGGACAAAGACACTGAAGCTTTCTTT.

This clone was detected only a few times. The rearrangement joins TRBV19 to TRBJ1-5; tentative D call: TRBD1 (5 bases). The V end was cut by 7 bases, the J end by 6 bases, with 25 bases between. Germline V gene data show CDR1 as LNHDA and CDR2 as SQIVND (reference sequence). CDR3 length: 17 amino acids. CDR3 protein: CASNGRQGFIQRQPQHF. For the CDR3, the DNA is TGTGCCAGTAACGGGCGCCAGGGCTTCATCCAACGTCAGCCCCAGCATTTT.

In its sample, this clone was seen a few times. V and J are TRBV7-9 and TRBJ1-2, with D unclear. The CDR3 length is 13 residues. CDR1 is SEHNR, CDR2 FQNEAQ, per germline (reference sequence). V was cut by 5 bases and J by 4 bases, with 11 bases left in between. The CDR3 loop is CASSRGGSYGYTF. The CDR3 DNA reads as TGTGCCAGCAGCCGCGGCGGCAGCTATGGCTACACCTTC.

V is TRBV2 and J is TRBJ1-1; TRBD1 is a possible D gene (5 bases). Between the trimmed V and J ends, which lost 6 bases and 0 bases, there was a span of 8 bases. CDR1 and CDR2 from the germline V gene are SNHLY and FYNNEI. This CDR3 is built from 13 residues. CDR3 in DNA: TGTGCCAGCAGGGACACAGTGAACACTGAAGCTTTCTTT. This sequence encodes CASRDTVNTEAFF.

This clone was seen many times. The chain combines TRBV29-1 with TRBJ2-7; 8 positions agree with TRBD2. The J segment lost 7 bases and the V segment lost 5 bases, leaving 13 bases of the junction unmatched. The CDR3 has 14 amino acids. The germline V gene has CDR1 SQVTM and CDR2 ANQGSEA. CDR3 nucleotide sequence: TGCAGCGTTCGCTTAGCGGGACCCTCAGGGGAGCAGTACTTC. This encodes CSVRLAGPSGEQYF.

The sample holds many counts of this clone. The chain couples TRBV7-2 to TRBJ1-6; D not resolved. In germline, CDR1 is SGHTA, CDR2 FQGNSA. Trimming took off 1 base at V and 13 bases at J, with 11 bases between the two ends. CDR3 length equals 13 residues. The CDR3 here is CASSLVSQRPLHF. The CDR3 nucleotides are TGTGCCAGCAGCTTAGTGAGTCAGCGTCCCCTCCACTTT.

This clone was counted between two and nine times. The CDR3 is CASSLESPRNGYGYTF. Written as DNA, the CDR3 is TGTGCCAGCAGCTTGGAGAGTCCTCGAAACGGCTATGGCTACACCTTC. The chain has TRBV5-5 and TRBJ1-2, with D uncertain. This CDR3 has 16 residues. V lost 0 bases and J lost 4, with 16 bases in between. In germline, CDR1 is SGHKS, CDR2 YYEKEE (reference sequence).

The rearrangement links TRBV5-1 to TRBJ2-1; the D gene is possibly TRBD1 (5 bases). There are 16 residues in the CDR3. V shed 4 bases and J shed 0 bases, with 14 bases lying between them. Germline values: CDR1 SGHRS, CDR2 YFSETQ. CDR3 in amino acids: CASSQGNSASYNEQFF. The CDR3 DNA sequence: TGCGCCAGCAGCCAGGGAAACTCCGCCTCCTACAATGAGCAGTTCTTC. Full variable domain (missing parts from reference TRBV5-1 and TRBJ2-1): KAGVTQTPRYLIKTRGQQVTLSCSPISGHRSVSWYQQTPGQGLQFLFEYFSETQRNKGNFPGRFSGRQFSNSRSEMNVSTLELGDSALYLCASSQGNSASYNEQFFGPGTRLTVL.

This clone has a count of ten or more. J is TRBJ2-5 and V is TRBV6-6, with D tentatively TRBD2 (5 bases). Germline CDR1 and CDR2: MNHNY and SVGAGI (reference sequence). The V and J ends lost 5 bases and 7 bases respectively, with 14 bases between them. The CDR3 loop spans 13 amino acids. The CDR3 coding sequence is TGTGCCAGCAGTATACTCGTCCGGGGGACCCAGTACTTC. Protein: CASSILVRGTQYF.

The CDR3 DNA is TGTGCCAGCAGCCCCCCTTACCGGCAGGGGCCCTCTGGAAACACCATATATTTT. Translating gives CASSPPYRQGPSGNTIYF. V and J are TRBV7-9 and TRBJ1-3, with D possibly matching TRBD1 (6 bases). The CDR3 is 18 amino acids. V was shortened by 5 bases and J by 0 bases, with 20 bases between the two germline ends. The germline gives CDR1 SEHNR, CDR2 FQNEAQ (reference sequence).

The chain combines TRBV10-3 with TRBJ2-2, with 8 nucleotides matching TRBD2. The CDR3 length is 13 residues. V shed 10 bases, J shed 10 bases, and the junction held 11 bases outside the gene matches. Germline V gene sequence: CDR1 ENHRY, CDR2 SYGVKD. CDR3 DNA: TGTGCCACCCGCGGGGGGTTGGGCGAGGAGCTGTTTTTT. Translation gives CATRGGLGEELFF.